This TCR beta chain was sequenced in a study of blood T cell repertoires in COVID-19. TCRdb's table, derived via immunoSEQ multiplex PCR, lists solely in-frame clones and lacks some. The sample carries 200,000 to 250,000 clones, around 83% recorded once. This CDR3 is 15 amino acids long. V was shortened by 0 bases and J by 4 bases, with 12 bases between the two germline ends. Germline V gene data show CDR1 as LGHNA and CDR2 as YSLEER. The TCR was taken from a woman in her thirties or forties who had recovered from COVID-19. Material for sequencing was peripheral blood. This sequence joins TRBV4-3 and TRBJ1-2; no clear D gene. CDR3 coding DNA: TGCGCCAGCAGCCAAGACCCACGGGGATTCTATGGCTACACCTTC. Translated: CASSQDPRGFYGYTF.